What follows is one TCR beta chain and its context. Its antigen is not known. TCRdb used MiXCR to reprocess the 5' RACE reads, holding one entry per CDR3 protein. The table includes hundreds of thousands of distinct CDR3 sequences, approximately 20% detected once. The source of the sample is a study of CD8 T cells in ankylosing spondylitis. Study-level results: Relatively scarce in peripheral blood, disease-linked clones were CD8+.

V shed 5 bases, J shed 15 bases, and the junction held 12 bases outside the gene matches. Germline CDR1 is LNHDA and CDR2 is SQIVND (reference sequence). The CDR3 is made up of 13 amino acids. The material sequenced was blood, either unsorted or a sorted T cell fraction (not recorded which). The chain carries TRBV19 and TRBJ2-1, with 8 bases identical to TRBD1. The receptor was isolated from a male donor with ankylosing spondylitis or in good health (not recorded which). The CDR3 sequence: CASSESGTGSRFF. CDR3 bases: TGTGCCAGTAGTGAATCCGGGACAGGATCCCGGTTCTTC. The variable domain in full, completed from reference TRBV19 and TRBJ2-1, reads DGGITQSPKYLFRKEGQNVTLSCEQNLNHDAMYWYRQDPGQGLRLIYYSQIVNDFQKGDIAEGYSVSREKKESFPLTVTSAQKNPTAFYLCASSESGTGSRFFGPGTRLTVL.